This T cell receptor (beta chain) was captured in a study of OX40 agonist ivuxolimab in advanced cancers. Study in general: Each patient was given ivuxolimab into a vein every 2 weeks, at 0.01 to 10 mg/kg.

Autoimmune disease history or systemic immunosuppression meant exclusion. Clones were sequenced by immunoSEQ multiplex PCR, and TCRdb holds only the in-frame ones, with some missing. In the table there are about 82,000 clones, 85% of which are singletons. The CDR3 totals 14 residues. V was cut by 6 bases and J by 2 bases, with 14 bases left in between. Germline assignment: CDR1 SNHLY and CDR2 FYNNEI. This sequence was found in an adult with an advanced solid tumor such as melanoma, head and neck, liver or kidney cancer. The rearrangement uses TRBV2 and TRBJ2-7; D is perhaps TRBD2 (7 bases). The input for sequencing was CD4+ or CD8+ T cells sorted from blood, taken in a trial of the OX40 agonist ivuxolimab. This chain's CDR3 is CASSRGGGPYEQYF. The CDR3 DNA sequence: TGTGCCAGCAGCCGAGGGGGGGGTCCCTACGAGCAGTACTTC.